This T cell receptor (beta chain) was retrieved from a study of cytomegalovirus exposure and HLA in healthy donors. Findings and caveats of the study: Researchers catalogued over 150 TCR beta chains as cytomegalovirus-associated. One variant, a missense change in DCLRE1C, was linked in a later analysis to TCR beta V- and J-gene trimming.

Remarks on this clone: Its antigen is unknown.

The CDR3 has 11 residues. Germline CDR1 reads DFQATT; CDR2 reads SNEGSKA (reference sequence). Trimming cost V 5 bases and J 5 bases, with 7 bases left between them. Both 60 Vbeta primers and 13 Jbeta primers went into the PCR. Sequenced by immunoSEQ multiplex PCR; TCRdb stores in-frame clones only, minus some. This table lists tens of thousands of clones. Sequencing was performed on PBMCs. The gene calls are TRBV20-1 and TRBJ1-3; D remains unclear. The sequence was obtained from a man aged 45 to 65 in good health and CMV-seropositive. The CDR3 protein is CSASVRNTIYF. The CDR3, as DNA: TGCAGTGCTTCTGTTAGAAACACCATATATTTT.